These T cell receptor beta chains were read from a single sample in a study of T cells in Graves' hyperthyroidism and ophthalmopathy. TCRdb used MiXCR to reprocess the multiplex PCR reads, holding one entry per CDR3 protein. This sample yields a few hundred thousand distinct CDR3 sequences, of which roughly 14% are seen a single time; approximately 7.4% belongs to the top ten. Sequencing used blood. These receptors all stem from a woman aged 30 to 39 with Graves' hyperthyroidism. CDR3s include the opening cysteine and the closing phenylalanine or tryptophan. D genes are given only for firm matches. Size tells how often a clone was seen (once, few, many) or the class of an expanded clone, and some rows leave it out.

j_gene	v_gene	d_gene	abundance	CDR3aa	CDR3nt
TRBJ1-1	TRBV10-3	-	-	CAIKEEGRETEAFF	TGTGCCATCAAAGAGGAGGGACGTGAGACTGAAGCTTTCTTT
TRBJ2-7	TRBV5-1	-	-	CASSLASGSPYEQYF	TGCGCCAGCAGCTTGGCCTCCGGGAGTCCCTACGAGCAGTACTTC
TRBJ1-2	TRBV7-9	TRBD1	few	CASSSSVGTGDHGYTF	TGTGCCAGCAGCTCGTCCGTCGGGACAGGGGATCATGGCTACACCTTC
TRBJ2-3	TRBV12-3/TRBV12-4	TRBD1	many	CASVRGTGFPDTQYF	TGTGCCAGCGTGCGGGGGACAGGGTTCCCAGATACGCAGTATTTT
TRBJ2-3	TRBV3-1	TRBD1	many	CASSQDWGTGTTDTQYF	TGTGCCAGCAGCCAAGATTGGGGGACAGGGACCACAGATACGCAGTATTTT
TRBJ2-1	TRBV4-2	TRBD2	-	CASSQEGLAARRFYNEQFF	TGTGCCAGCAGCCAAGAGGGACTAGCGGCGCGACGCTTCTACAATGAGCAGTTCTTC
TRBJ2-7	TRBV20-1	-	many	CSARRSGFYEQYF	TGCAGTGCTAGGAGATCTGGGTTCTACGAGCAGTACTTC
TRBJ1-1	TRBV4-2	-	many	CASSQVSVNTEAFF	TGTGCCAGCAGCCAAGTGTCGGTGAACACTGAAGCTTTCTTT
TRBJ1-1	TRBV28	-	-	CASSLRLLNTEAFF	TGTGCCAGCAGTCTGAGACTCTTGAACACTGAAGCTTTCTTT
TRBJ2-4	TRBV12-3/TRBV12-4	-	-	CASSLRGTKNIQYF	TGTGCCAGCAGTTTGAGGGGGACCAAAAACATTCAGTACTTC
TRBJ2-3	TRBV7-9	-	many	CASSRVTTDTQYF	TGTGCCAGCAGCCGAGTCACCACAGATACGCAGTATTTT
TRBJ2-1	TRBV7-9	TRBD2	many	CASSSLAGGLNEQFF	TGTGCCAGCAGCTCCTTAGCGGGAGGGCTGAATGAGCAGTTCTTC
TRBJ2-7	TRBV20-1	-	many	CSAFIERRTYEQYF	TGCAGTGCTTTTATAGAGCGGAGGACCTACGAGCAGTACTTC
TRBJ1-5	TRBV18	-	few	CASSPERGSNQPQHF	TGTGCCAGCTCACCTGAGCGGGGTAGCAATCAGCCCCAGCATTTT
TRBJ2-7	TRBV28	-	many	CASSPLLQGYEQYF	TGTGCCAGCAGTCCCCTCCTCCAGGGCTACGAGCAGTACTTC
TRBJ2-1	TRBV7-3	TRBD2	few	CASSISSGVLSEQFF	TGTGCCAGCAGCATAAGTAGCGGGGTCTTGAGTGAGCAGTTCTTC
TRBJ2-6	TRBV12-3/TRBV12-4	-	few	CASTETAGANVLTF	TGTGCCAGCACAGAGACAGCTGGGGCCAACGTCCTGACTTTC
TRBJ2-1	TRBV29-1	TRBD2	few	CSVAGLAGRNEQFF	TGCAGCGTTGCGGGACTAGCGGGGAGGAATGAGCAGTTCTTC
TRBJ2-7	TRBV13	TRBD2	many	CASSLLGGLAGGPGVYEQYF	TGTGCCAGCAGCTTATTGGGGGGACTAGCGGGAGGGCCAGGAGTATACGAGCAGTACTTC
TRBJ2-2	TRBV7-9	TRBD2	many	CASSPAVRLAGEYTGELFF	TGTGCCAGCAGCCCAGCGGTGCGACTAGCGGGGGAATATACCGGGGAGCTGTTTTTT
TRBJ2-3	TRBV6-1	-	many	CASSALPGGFADTQYF	TGTGCCAGCAGTGCTCTTCCTGGAGGTTTCGCAGATACGCAGTATTTT
TRBJ2-2	TRBV11-2	-	many	CASSLPFQSLTLANTGELFF	TGTGCCAGCAGCCTGCCTTTTCAATCCCTCACCCTCGCGAACACCGGGGAGCTGTTTTTT
TRBJ2-7	TRBV28	-	many	CASRLPPYEQYF	TGTGCCAGCAGGCTCCCACCGTATGAGCAGTACTTC
TRBJ2-5	TRBV3-1	TRBD2	-	CASSHGTSGRAFQYF	TGTGCCAGCAGCCATGGGACTAGCGGGAGGGCCTTCCAGTACTTC
TRBJ2-6	TRBV2	TRBD1	-	CVRPGQGRWESGANVLTF	TGTGTACGCCCGGGACAGGGAAGATGGGAATCTGGGGCCAACGTCCTGACTTTC
TRBJ2-2	TRBV12-3/TRBV12-4	-	many	CASSLATHRGYTGELFF	TGTGCCAGCAGTTTAGCTACCCATCGGGGGTACACCGGGGAGCTGTTTTTT
TRBJ2-7	TRBV28	-	many	CASSLQHLLGGISSYEQYF	TGTGCCAGCAGTTTGCAGCACCTCCTTGGCGGGATCTCTTCCTACGAGCAGTACTTC
TRBJ2-6	TRBV6-1	-	-	CASSASTGANVLTF	TGTGCCAGCAGTGCTTCTACTGGGGCCAACGTCCTGACTTTC
TRBJ2-3	TRBV6-1	-	few	CASSEPSGDTQYF	TGTGCCAGCAGTGAGCCATCTGGAGATACGCAGTATTTT